Shown below are 18 T cell receptor beta chains from a single sample sequenced in a study of blood T cell repertoires in COVID-19. Libraries were prepared by immunoSEQ multiplex PCR; TCRdb keeps only in-frame clonotypes and omits some of them. Here the sample spans more than 200,000 clones, 85% to 90% being singletons. Source material: peripheral blood. These receptor sequences come from a man aged 50 to 60 with COVID-19, enrolled during active disease.

J is TRBJ2-7 and V is TRBV5-6; 14 bases match TRBD2. Germline CDR1 is SGHDT and CDR2 is YYEEEE. The CDR3 spans 17 residues. The V gene end was trimmed by 2 bases and the J gene end by 1 base; junction bases not matched to a gene: 5. Written as DNA, the CDR3 is TGTGCCAGCAGCTTAACTAGACTAGCGGGAGGGTCCTACGAGCAGTACTTC. This gives the protein CASSLTRLAGGSYEQYF.

This clone came up a few times. The chain links TRBV11-2 to TRBJ2-7; no firm D call. The CDR3 is 13 amino acids. CDR1 SGHAT and CDR2 FQNNGV come from the germline V gene. V lost 3 bases, J lost 3 bases, and 9 bases lay in between. CDR3 region: CASSLAAGYEQYF. The CDR3 region has the DNA TGTGCCAGCAGCTTGGCGGCCGGCTACGAGCAGTACTTC.

The chain has TRBV18 and TRBJ1-2, with 12 bases lining up with TRBD1. The length of the CDR3 is 16 residues. The germline V gene encodes CDR1 KGHSH and CDR2 LQKENI. The ends lost 5 bases at V and 7 bases at J; junction bases unmatched: 11. The CDR3 protein is CASSSTTGQGARGYTF. In DNA form, the CDR3 reads TGTGCCAGCTCATCTACCACGGGACAGGGGGCGCGTGGCTACACCTTC.

The V gene is TRBV5-1, the J gene TRBJ1-1; D perhaps matches TRBD1 (6 bases). CDR3 length: 13 amino acids. Germline CDR1 and CDR2: SGHRS and YFSETQ. V was shortened by 5 bases and J by 3 bases, with 11 bases between the two germline ends. CDR3 in DNA: TGCGCCAGCAGAGTGGGGGCTTACACTGAAGCTTTCTTT. Its protein is CASRVGAYTEAFF.

In this sample, this clone turned up once. This chain uses TRBV18 with TRBJ2-1; unclear D gene. V gave up 3 bases and J gave up 7 bases, with 7 bases separating them. CDR3 length: 12 residues. Germline V CDR1 and CDR2: KGHSH, LQKENI. CDR3 DNA sequence: TGTGCCAGCTCACCTATCGTTAATGAGCAGTTCTTC. Amino acids: CASSPIVNEQFF.

This clone came up once. V and J are TRBV18 and TRBJ2-1; the D is unclear. The CDR3 contains 11 residues. The V and J ends lost 5 bases and 8 bases respectively, with 7 bases between them. Germline V gene data show CDR1 as KGHSH and CDR2 as LQKENI. The CDR3 region has the DNA TGTGCCAGCTCAATATTCGATGAGCAGTTCTTC. Its protein product is CASSIFDEQFF.

V and J are TRBV10-3 and TRBJ2-7; the D call may be TRBD1 or TRBD2 (7 bases each). The germline V gene has CDR1 ENHRY and CDR2 SYGVKD. V dropped 10 bases and J dropped 3 bases, with 16 bases sitting between them. The CDR3 has 13 residues. CDR3 region: CATRGGAHYEQYF. The CDR3 DNA sequence: TGTGCCACCAGGGGGGGTGCTCACTACGAGCAGTACTTC.

A few counts support this clone. V is TRBV28 and J is TRBJ1-6, with D unresolved. The CDR3 spans 11 residues. The germline CDR1 and CDR2 sequences are MDHEN and SYDVKM. Trimming cost V 6 bases and J 9 bases, with 6 bases left between them. CDR3 coding DNA: TGTGCCAGCAGCCAACTTTCACCCCTCCACTTT. Its translation is CASSQLSPLHF.

This chain links TRBV4-1 with TRBJ2-7; D is ambiguous. The length of the CDR3 is 13 residues. Germline V gene sequence: CDR1 MGHRA, CDR2 YSYEKL. Trimming shortened V by 1 base and J by 3 bases, and 7 bases separated the two germline ends. The CDR3 DNA follows: TGCGCCAGCAGCCAAGCGCGCAACTACGAGCAGTACTTC. Its translation is CASSQARNYEQYF.

This chain links TRBV5-1 with TRBJ2-7; TRBD2 might be the D (7 bases). The V and J ends lost 1 base and 3 bases respectively, with 17 bases between them. The germline V gene has CDR1 SGHRS and CDR2 YFSETQ. The CDR3 contains 16 residues. In nucleotides, the CDR3 is TGCGCCAGCAGCTTGCTAGGAGGGGGGGCTGTCTACGAGCAGTACTTC. It yields the protein CASSLLGGGAVYEQYF.

The chain recombines TRBV6-5 with TRBJ2-7; D uncertain. This CDR3 spans 11 amino acids. Trimming pared 6 bases from V and 7 bases from J, leaving 10 bases between. Per the germline V gene, CDR1 is MNHEY and CDR2 is SVGAGI. CDR3 nucleotides: TGTGCCAGCAGCACCAGGTGGGAGCAGTACTTC. It encodes CASSTRWEQYF.

This clone has a handful of counts. The rearrangement uses TRBV18 and TRBJ1-2, with D tentatively TRBD1 (5 bases). Germline CDR1 is KGHSH and CDR2 is LQKENI. V was cut by 5 bases and J by 0 bases, with 13 bases left in between. This CDR3 has 15 residues. CDR3 region: CASSSRGGANYGYTF. The CDR3 DNA is TGTGCCAGCTCAAGCCGCGGGGGAGCTAACTATGGCTACACCTTC.

This clone was observed a few times. Other DNA sequences in this sample translate to the same CDR3. V and J are TRBV18 and TRBJ2-7; 7 nucleotides agree with TRBD1. J gave up 7 bases and V 3 bases, and 6 bases lay outside the gene matches. This CDR3 is 13 amino acids long. Germline V gives CDR1 KGHSH, CDR2 LQKENI. CDR3 sequence: CASSPRQGGEQYF. For the CDR3, the DNA is TGTGCCAGCTCACCTAGACAGGGTGGGGAGCAGTACTTC.

This clone was detected once. The chain couples TRBV5-4 to TRBJ1-3, with D perhaps matching TRBD1 (6 bases). The length of the CDR3 is 15 residues. CDR1 and CDR2 (germline): SGHNT, YYREEE (reference sequence). Trimming took 2 bases from V and 0 from J, leaving 9 bases between them. The CDR3 DNA sequence: TGTGCCAGCAGCTTAGGACAGAACTCTGGAAACACCATATATTTT. Protein: CASSLGQNSGNTIYF.

The CDR3 DNA sequence: TGTGCCAGCAGCTCGGACAGAGACACCGGGGAGCTGTTTTTT. This codes for CASSSDRDTGELFF. The chain couples TRBV7-7 to TRBJ2-2, with TRBD1 as a possible D gene (6 bases). The V gene lost 4 bases and the J gene lost 3 bases, with 9 bases spanning the gap. CDR3 length: 14 residues. CDR1 SSHAT and CDR2 FNYEAQ come from the germline V gene (reference sequence).

The chain employs TRBV5-4 and TRBJ2-7, with TRBD1 as a possible D gene (5 bases). The CDR3 is 17 amino acids. V lost 0 bases to trimming and J lost 0 bases, with 16 bases between them. Germline CDR1 reads SGHNT; CDR2 reads YYREEE (reference sequence). The CDR3 loop reads CASSLAAGQGRSYEQYF. The CDR3 bases are TGTGCCAGCAGCTTGGCAGCAGGACAAGGACGCTCCTACGAGCAGTACTTC.

The V and J genes are TRBV4-1 and TRBJ1-4; 10 nucleotides agree with TRBD1. The J segment lost 6 bases and the V segment lost 2 bases, leaving 3 bases of the junction unmatched. The germline CDR1 and CDR2 sequences are MGHRA and YSYEKL. The CDR3 spans 15 residues. The DNA for the CDR3 is TGCGCCAGCAGCCAAATCGGGACAGGGGATGAAAAACTGTTTTTT. Residues: CASSQIGTGDEKLFF.

This chain uses TRBV7-7 with TRBJ2-1; D might be TRBD1 (5 bases). Germline CDR1 SSHAT, CDR2 FNYEAQ (reference sequence). This CDR3 has 13 residues. The V end lost 4 bases, the J end lost 10 bases, and 14 bases lay between the germline ends. The CDR3: CASSYTTAGEQFF. The CDR3 coding sequence is TGTGCCAGCAGCTACACGACAGCCGGGGAGCAGTTCTTC.